These T cell receptor beta chains were read from a single sample in a study of beta chain features in type 1 diabetes. Here immunoSEQ multiplex PCR was the method, and the copy in TCRdb shows in-frame clones only, minus some. The sample includes around 300,000 clones, approximately 11% of them seen just once. The sequencing input was naive CD4+ T cells from blood. The receptors were sampled from a woman aged 25 to 39 in good health. Each CDR3 is given with its conserved first and last residue. A D gene is named only where the DNA matches it firmly. The size entry is marked missing in some rows and otherwise reads once, few, many or a size class.

TRBV2	TRBD1	-	TRBJ2-5	TGTGCCAGCAGGGGACAGGGGTTGGTTCGGGAGACCCAGTACTTC	CASRGQGLVRETQYF
TRBV4-3	TRBD2	few	TRBJ2-7	TGCGCCAGCAGCCAAGGACTAGCGAGTTACGAGCAGTACTTC	CASSQGLASYEQYF
TRBV29-1	TRBD1	few	TRBJ2-7	TGCAGCGTTCAGGGGGTCTACGAGCAGTACTTC	CSVQGVYEQYF
TRBV11-3	TRBD2	-	TRBJ2-1	TGTGCCAGCAGCTCGCTAGCGGGAGTCCCAGGGGAGCAGTTCTTC	CASSSLAGVPGEQFF
TRBV30	TRBD1	few	TRBJ2-5	TGTGCCTGGAGCTGGGGACAGGGTGTAGGGGAGACCCAGTACTTC	CAWSWGQGVGETQYF
TRBV7-2	-	-	TRBJ2-3	TGTGCCAGCAGCTTAAACTACCGAAGCACAGATACGCAGTATTTT	CASSLNYRSTDTQYF
TRBV11-1	TRBD1	-	TRBJ2-7	TGTGCCAGCAGCCGATCCGGACAGGGGGACTCCTACGAGCAGTACTTC	CASSRSGQGDSYEQYF
TRBV25-1	-	-	TRBJ1-5	TGTGCCAGCAGTGAATATCGGCAGGGGAATCAGCCCCAGCATTTT	CASSEYRQGNQPQHF
TRBV9	TRBD2	few	TRBJ2-7	TGTGCCAGCAGCGTAGGGACTAGCCAATCCTACGAGCAGTACTTC	CASSVGTSQSYEQYF
TRBV7-2	TRBD2	few	TRBJ2-7	TGTGCCAGCAGCTTAGGGCTAGCGGGAGTCGAGCAGTACTTC	CASSLGLAGVEQYF
TRBV4-1	TRBD2	-	TRBJ2-1	TGCGCCAGCAGCCCACGACTAGCGGGACTGAACTACAATGAGCAGTTCTTC	CASSPRLAGLNYNEQFF
TRBV7-9	TRBD2	few	TRBJ2-7	TGTGCCAGCAGCTTAGTTAGCGGGAGCGGCGAGCAGTACTTC	CASSLVSGSGEQYF
TRBV18	TRBD1	few	TRBJ1-2	TGTGCCAGCTCACCATCTAGGACAGGGGGCAACTATGGCTACACCTTC	CASSPSRTGGNYGYTF
TRBV7-9	TRBD1	few	TRBJ2-5	TGTGCCAGCAGTCCCTTCACAGGGGGCGCCGAGACCCAGTACTTC	CASSPFTGGAETQYF